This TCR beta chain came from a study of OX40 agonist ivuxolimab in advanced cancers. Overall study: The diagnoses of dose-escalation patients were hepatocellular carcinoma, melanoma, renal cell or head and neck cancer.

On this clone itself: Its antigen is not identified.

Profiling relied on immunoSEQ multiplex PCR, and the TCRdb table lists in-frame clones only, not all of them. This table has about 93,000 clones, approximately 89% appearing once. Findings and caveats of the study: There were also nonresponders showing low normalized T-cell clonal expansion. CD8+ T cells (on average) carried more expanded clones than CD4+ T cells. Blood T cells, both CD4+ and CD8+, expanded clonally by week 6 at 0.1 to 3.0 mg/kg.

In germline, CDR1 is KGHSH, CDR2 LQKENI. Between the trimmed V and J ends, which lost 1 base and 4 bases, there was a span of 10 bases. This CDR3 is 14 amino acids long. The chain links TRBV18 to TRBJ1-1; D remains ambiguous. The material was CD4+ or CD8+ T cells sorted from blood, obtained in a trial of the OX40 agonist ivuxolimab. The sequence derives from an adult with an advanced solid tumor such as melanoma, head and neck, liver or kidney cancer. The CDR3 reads CASSPLGLLTEAFF. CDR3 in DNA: TGTGCCAGCTCACCACTCGGACTGCTCACTGAAGCTTTCTTT.